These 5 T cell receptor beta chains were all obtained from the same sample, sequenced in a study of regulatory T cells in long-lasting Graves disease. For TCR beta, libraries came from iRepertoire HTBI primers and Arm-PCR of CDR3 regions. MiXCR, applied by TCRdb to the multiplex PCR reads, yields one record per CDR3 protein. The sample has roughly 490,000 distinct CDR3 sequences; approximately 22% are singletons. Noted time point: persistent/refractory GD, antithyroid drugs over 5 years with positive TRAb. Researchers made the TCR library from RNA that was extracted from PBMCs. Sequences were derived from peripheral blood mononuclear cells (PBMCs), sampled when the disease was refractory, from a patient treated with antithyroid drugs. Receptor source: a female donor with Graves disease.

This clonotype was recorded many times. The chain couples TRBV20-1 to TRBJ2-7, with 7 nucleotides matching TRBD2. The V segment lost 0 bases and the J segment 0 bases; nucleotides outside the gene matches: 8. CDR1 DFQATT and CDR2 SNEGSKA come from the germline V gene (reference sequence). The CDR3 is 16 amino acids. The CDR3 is CSARDQGGSSSYEQYF. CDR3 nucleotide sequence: TGCAGTGCTAGAGATCAGGGAGGGAGCAGCTCCTACGAGCAGTACTTC.

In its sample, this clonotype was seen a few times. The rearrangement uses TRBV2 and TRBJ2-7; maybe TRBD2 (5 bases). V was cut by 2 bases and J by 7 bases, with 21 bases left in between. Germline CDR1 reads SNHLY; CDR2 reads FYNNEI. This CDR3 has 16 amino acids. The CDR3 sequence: CASSETWRFAGDEQYF. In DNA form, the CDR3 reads TGTGCCAGCAGTGAAACCTGGAGGTTCGCAGGTGATGAGCAGTACTTC.

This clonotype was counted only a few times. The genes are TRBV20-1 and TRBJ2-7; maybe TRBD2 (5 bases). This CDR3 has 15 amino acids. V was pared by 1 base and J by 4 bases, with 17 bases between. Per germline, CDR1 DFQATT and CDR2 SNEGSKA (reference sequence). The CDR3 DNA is TGCAGTGCTAGAGGGGGAGCCGGGCTCTATTACGAGCAGTACTTC. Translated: CSARGGAGLYYEQYF.

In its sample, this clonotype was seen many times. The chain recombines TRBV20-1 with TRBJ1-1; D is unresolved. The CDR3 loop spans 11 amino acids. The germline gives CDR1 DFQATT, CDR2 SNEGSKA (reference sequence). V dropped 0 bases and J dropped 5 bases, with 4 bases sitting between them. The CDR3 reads CSARDGTEAFF. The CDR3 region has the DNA TGCAGTGCTAGAGATGGGACTGAAGCTTTCTTT.

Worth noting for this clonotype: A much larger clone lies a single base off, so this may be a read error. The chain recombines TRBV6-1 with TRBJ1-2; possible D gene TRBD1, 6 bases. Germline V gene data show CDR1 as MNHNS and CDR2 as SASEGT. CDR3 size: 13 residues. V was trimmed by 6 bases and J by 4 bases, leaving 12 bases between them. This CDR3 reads CASSSGTPYGYTF. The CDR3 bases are TGTGCCAGCAGCTCCGGGACACCCTATGGCTACACCTTC.